This T cell receptor beta chain was recovered during a study of shared clonotypes between healthy human individuals. Study observations and caveats: The study's rarefaction showed incomplete sorted-subset sequencing despite large depth. With a handful of donors compared, 4.5% to 6.5% of naive CD4 clonotypes were shared.

Naive CD8 cells were CD45RO-negative, positively selected for CCR7, excluding terminally differentiated effector memory CD45RA+ cells. The authors' processing: Owing to the provision of junction-only sequences devoid of quality scores by immunoSEQ, filtering differed. Profiled with immunoSEQ multiplex PCR; TCRdb holds only in-frame clones, not every one. For V, J and clone size, that table is used; D and trimming come from the DNA. The data hold about 2.1 million clones, with about 93% observed a single time. A word on this clone: Antigen unknown.

CDR1 MNHEY and CDR2 SMNVEV come from the germline V gene (reference sequence). V shed 6 bases, J shed 1 base, and the junction held 2 bases outside the gene matches. The CDR3 loop spans 15 amino acids. V is TRBV27 and J is TRBJ2-6, with 8 bases that match TRBD1. The sample consisted of naive CD8+ T cells from PBMCs. The clonotype comes from a man aged 18 to 29 in good health. Some clones in this sample may be carry-over from other donors' samples. Written as DNA, the CDR3 is TGTGCCAGCAGCCAGGGGGCATCTGGGGCCAACGTCCTGACTTTC. Its protein product is CASSQGASGANVLTF.